This entry lists 10 T cell receptor beta chains sequenced from one sample in a study of early T cells in non-severe SARS-CoV-2 infection. Via MiXCR, TCRdb re-called the 5' RACE reads, giving one row per CDR3 protein. The table shows roughly 58,000 distinct CDR3 sequences, with under 14% occurring only once. Sequencing used whole blood. The receptors here all came from an adult who was a healthcare worker with PCR-confirmed SARS-CoV-2 infection or an uninfected control (not recorded which).

This clonotype was observed at least ten times. This chain uses TRBV6-5 with TRBJ1-6; D possibly corresponds to TRBD1 (6 bases). There are 14 residues in the CDR3. Germline V lookup: CDR1 MNHEY, CDR2 SVGAGI. V was cut by 9 bases and J by 9 bases, with 18 bases left in between. The CDR3 protein is CASHNRERTSPLHF. The CDR3 nucleotides read TGTGCCAGTCATAACAGGGAGCGAACTTCACCCCTCCACTTT.

The chain has TRBV3-1 and TRBJ2-1; TRBD2 agrees at 7 bases. Germline CDR1 LGHDT, CDR2 YNNKEL (reference sequence). This CDR3 comprises 13 residues. Here the CDR3 reads CAVGGSGHNEQFF. The CDR3 DNA reads as TGTGCGGTCGGGGGGAGTGGCCACAATGAGCAGTTCTTC.

A word on this clonotype: The junction shows a germline mismatch at one end, possibly a read error. This chain connects TRBV10-1 to TRBJ2-7; TRBD2 might be the D (5 bases). The CDR3 is 14 amino acids. Germline assignment: CDR1 WNHNN and CDR2 SYGVQD (reference sequence). The CDR3 region is CASSEGAAPHEQYF. CDR3 in DNA: TGTGCCAGCAGTGAGGGTGCGGCACCGCACGAGCAGTACTTC.

This chain links TRBV6-6 with TRBJ1-5, with D uncertain. The CDR3 is 13 residues long. V lost 6 bases and J 0 bases, leaving 6 bases between the germline ends. Per the germline V gene, CDR1 is MNHNY and CDR2 is SVGAGI (reference sequence). This CDR3 is CASRGNSNQPQHF. The CDR3 DNA is TGTGCCAGCAGAGGGAATAGCAATCAGCCCCAGCATTTT.

The rearrangement links TRBV12-3 or TRBV12-4 to TRBJ1-1, with TRBD1 as a possible D gene (5 bases). CDR3 size: 14 residues. Trimming took 5 bases from V and 6 from J, leaving 16 bases between them. CDR3: CASSNPRVISEAFF. The CDR3 region has the DNA TGTGCCAGCAGTAACCCCAGGGTAATTTCTGAAGCTTTCTTT.

This clonotype was found a few times. V gene TRBV6-4 combines with J gene TRBJ2-3; 11 nucleotides line up with TRBD1. The germline CDR1 and CDR2 sequences are MRHNA and SNTAGT. The junction had 2 bases not matched to a gene; V was cut back by 2 bases and J by 4 bases. This CDR3 contains 15 residues. The CDR3 DNA reads TGTGCCAGCAGTGACCGGACAGGGGGCGCAGATACGCAGTATTTT. Translating gives CASSDRTGGADTQYF.

A few counts support this clonotype. In DNA form, the CDR3 reads TGTGCCAGCTCACCAGAAAGGGCAGGGACCTCACCCCTCCACTTT. Translation: CASSPERAGTSPLHF. The V call is TRBV18, the J call TRBJ1-6; possible D gene TRBD1, 5 bases. The CDR3 runs to 15 residues. The V end was cut by 2 bases, the J end by 10 bases, with 15 bases between. Germline CDR1 KGHSH, CDR2 LQKENI.

This clonotype occurred a few times. The chain joins TRBV10-3 to TRBJ1-3; D is undetermined. CDR1 and CDR2 (germline): ENHRY, SYGVKD. This CDR3 contains 15 residues. The V gene lost 2 bases and the J gene lost 2 bases, with 10 bases spanning the gap. The CDR3 loop reads CAISEIAGTGNTIYF. For the CDR3, the DNA is TGTGCCATCAGTGAGATCGCGGGGACTGGAAACACCATATATTTT.

In its sample, this clonotype was seen a few times. CDR3 nucleotide sequence: TGTGCCAGCAGCCCCGGAGGGACAGGGAGGAGCTATGGCTACACCTTC. This codes for CASSPGGTGRSYGYTF. The V call is TRBV7-2, the J call TRBJ1-2; 9 bases line up with TRBD1. V shed 5 bases, J shed 4 bases, and the junction held 11 bases outside the gene matches. Germline CDR1 and CDR2: SGHTA and FQGNSA. This CDR3 is 16 amino acids long.

V is TRBV28 and J is TRBJ1-5; no definite D call. The CDR3 sequence is 15 residues long. The V gene's germline CDR1 is MDHEN and CDR2 SYDVKM. Trimming took off 6 bases at V and 7 bases at J, with 19 bases between the two ends. The CDR3 reads CASRSLYGVNQPQHF. CDR3 sequence (DNA): TGTGCCAGCAGATCGTTGTATGGGGTGAACCAGCCCCAGCATTTT.